These T cell receptor beta chains were read from a single sample in a study of CD8+ T cells in alopecia areata. The assay was immunoSEQ multiplex PCR, and TCRdb's table has in-frame clones only and misses some. The data hold 40,000 to 50,000 clones, with just over 65% observed a single time. The input for sequencing was CD8+ T cells sorted from blood, taken at week 4, from a patient treated with tofacitinib. The receptors stem from a human donor with alopecia areata. Each CDR3 is given with its conserved first and last residue. A D gene is named only where the DNA matches it firmly. Size is stated for part of the rows, as once, few or many counts, or as a class when the clone is expanded.

j_call,clone_size,d_call,v_call,cdr3_nt,cdr3_aa
TRBJ2-1,-,TRBD2,TRBV29-1,TGCAGCGTACGACTAGCGGGGGGGAACAATGAGCAGTTCTTC,CSVRLAGGNNEQFF
TRBJ1-2,-,TRBD1,TRBV30,TGTGCCTGGGGTTACCGGGACAGCTATGGCTACACCTTC,CAWGYRDSYGYTF
TRBJ1-1,-,-,TRBV13,TGTGCCAGCAGCAACCAAAGGGAAGGAGGCACTGAAGCTTTCTTT,CASSNQREGGTEAFF
TRBJ2-6,-,-,TRBV27,TGTGCCAGCAGCGACCGACAGGTCTCTAGCTCTGGGGCCAACGTCCTGACTTTC,CASSDRQVSSSGANVLTF
TRBJ2-3,-,-,TRBV2,TGTGCCAGCAGTGTCGGGGTTTCTAGCACAGATACGCAGTATTTT,CASSVGVSSTDTQYF
TRBJ1-1,-,TRBD1,TRBV5-1,TGCGCCAGCAGCTCCCGGGACAGACTGAACACTGAAGCTTTCTTT,CASSSRDRLNTEAFF
TRBJ2-6,-,-,TRBV6-5,TGTGCCAGCAGTTACGGAGGTGGGGCCAACGTCCTGACTTTC,CASSYGGGANVLTF
TRBJ2-1,-,-,TRBV29-1,TGCAGCGGTATAGGACTTTCCTCCTACAATGAGCAGTTCTTC,CSGIGLSSYNEQFF
TRBJ1-2,-,-,TRBV29-1,TGCAGCGTTGATAGTGGGGGCCTATACTATGGCTACACCTTC,CSVDSGGLYYGYTF
TRBJ2-1,few,TRBD1,TRBV29-1,TGCAGCGTTGCCGGGACAGGGACGCGCAATGAGCAGTTCTTC,CSVAGTGTRNEQFF
TRBJ2-7,-,-,TRBV4-1,TGCGCCAGCAGCCAAGCGGAGGGAATCGACGAGCAGTACTTC,CASSQAEGIDEQYF
TRBJ2-3,few,TRBD2,TRBV7-2,TGTGCCAGCAGCTTAGCGTCGACTAGCGGGGCTCCCACAGATACGCAGTATTTT,CASSLASTSGAPTDTQYF
TRBJ2-7,-,-,TRBV27,TGTGCCAGCAGCCAAGGTGAGGGCGAGCAGTACTTC,CASSQGEGEQYF
TRBJ2-7,-,-,TRBV13,TGTGCCAGCAGCGAGTCGACAGGATCCAGCTCCTACGAGCAGTACTTC,CASSESTGSSSYEQYF
TRBJ2-2,-,-,TRBV29-1,TGCAGCGTTATCTGGGGCACCGGGGAGCTGTTTTTT,CSVIWGTGELFF
TRBJ2-7,few,TRBD2,TRBV7-2,TGTGCCAGCAGCTTACGCGGGGGGTACGAGCAGTACTTC,CASSLRGGYEQYF
TRBJ2-1,-,-,TRBV29-1,TGCAGCGTTGAAGGGGTCCCTGGAGGGACGCGACGAGGCTACAATGAGCAGTTCTTC,CSVEGVPGGTRRGYNEQFF
TRBJ2-1,medium-sized,-,TRBV5-5,TGTGCCAGCAGCTTCGATGGGGAGAGCTCCTACAATGAGCAGTTCTTC,CASSFDGESSYNEQFF
TRBJ2-5,-,TRBD1,TRBV29-1,TGCAGCGTTGAATTACGACAGGGGGGAGAGACCCAGTACTTC,CSVELRQGGETQYF
TRBJ1-5,-,TRBD1,TRBV5-6,TGTGCCAGCAGCTATGGGACAGGGGGGGCTCAGCCCCAGCATTTT,CASSYGTGGAQPQHF
TRBJ2-5,-,-,TRBV6-6,TGTGCAATTGGGCCGCCTAAAGAGACCCAGTACTTC,CAIGPPKETQYF
TRBJ2-2,-,-,TRBV14,TGTGCCAGCAGCCAATTCAGGAAAGAGGGGCTGTTTTTT,CASSQFRKEGLFF
TRBJ2-3,-,-,TRBV30,TGTGCCTGGAGTCTGGGGGACATGAGTATTGTAGATACGCAGTATTTT,CAWSLGDMSIVDTQYF
TRBJ2-1,-,-,TRBV7-6,TGTGCCAGCAGCTTATCCCCCGGGCGTGAGCAGTTCTTC,CASSLSPGREQFF
TRBJ2-1,-,-,TRBV25-1,TGTGCCAGCAGAGGGGGACATGGGGAGCAGTTCTTC,CASRGGHGEQFF
TRBJ1-1,-,-,TRBV6-6,TGTGCCAGCAGTTCGACGCCCGAGGCAGTGAGCACTGAAGCTTTCTTT,CASSSTPEAVSTEAFF
TRBJ2-3,-,-,TRBV7-9,TGTGCCAGCAGCTTAGGGGACGATACGCAGTATTTT,CASSLGDDTQYF
TRBJ1-2,-,TRBD1,TRBV29-1,TGCAGCGTTGGGACAGACAGGGGCCGTAATGGCTACACCTTC,CSVGTDRGRNGYTF
TRBJ2-3,-,TRBD1,TRBV15,TGTGCCACCACGCACAGGGGAACGTCGGATACGCAGTATTTT,CATTHRGTSDTQYF
TRBJ2-1,once,TRBD2,TRBV5-1,TGCGCCAGCAGCTTGGCGGGATTTGGCGGGGGGCTCCTCGTTGATGAGCAGTTCTTC,CASSLAGFGGGLLVDEQFF
TRBJ2-1,few,-,TRBV4-3,TGCGCCAGCAGCCCTTTCCTTAACAATGAGCAGTTCTTC,CASSPFLNNEQFF
TRBJ2-3,-,-,TRBV30,TGTGCCTGGAGTAACAACACAGATACGCAGTATTTT,CAWSNNTDTQYF
TRBJ1-1,once,-,TRBV30,TGTGCCTGGAGTGTAGATACAGGGTTTACTGAAGCTTTCTTT,CAWSVDTGFTEAFF
TRBJ1-2,-,-,TRBV5-6,TGTGCCAGCAGCCAGCGTATGAGGGAGAGTAGCACAAACTATGGCTACACCTTC,CASSQRMRESSTNYGYTF
TRBJ1-1,-,-,TRBV30,TGTGCCTGGAGTCACATGGGCTCTGAAGCTTTCTTT,CAWSHMGSEAFF
TRBJ2-7,-,-,TRBV30,TGTGCCTGGAGTCCAGGCAACGAGCAGTACTTC,CAWSPGNEQYF
TRBJ2-1,-,-,TRBV29-1,TGCAGCGTTGAAGAGACAGGAGCGGGTAATGAGCAGTTCTTC,CSVEETGAGNEQFF
TRBJ1-1,-,-,TRBV19,TGTGCCAGTAGGACCAGGGAGGTAGCTGAAGCTTTCTTT,CASRTREVAEAFF
TRBJ2-7,-,-,TRBV2,TGTGCCAGCAGTGCTTCCTACGAGCAGTACTTC,CASSASYEQYF
TRBJ1-1,-,-,TRBV6-6,TGTGCCAGCACCGAATCACCTTACGTGGCTGAAGCTTTCTTT,CASTESPYVAEAFF
TRBJ1-1,-,-,TRBV29-1,TGCAGCGTGGGGGAAGCTTTCTTT,CSVGEAFF
TRBJ2-7,-,TRBD1,TRBV30,TGTGCCTGGAGTGACGACAGGGCCAGCTCCTACGAGCAGTACTTC,CAWSDDRASSYEQYF
TRBJ2-1,-,-,TRBV14,TGTGCCAGCAGCCCAGCGGGTTTCAATAACAATGAGCAGTTCTTC,CASSPAGFNNNEQFF
TRBJ2-5,-,TRBD1,TRBV29-1,TGCAGCGTCCAGGACAGGGGTGAGACCCAGTACTTC,CSVQDRGETQYF
TRBJ1-1,few,-,TRBV29-1,TGCAGCGTTGATCAGGGAGGCACTGAAGCTTTCTTT,CSVDQGGTEAFF
TRBJ1-2,-,TRBD1,TRBV2,TGTGCCAGCCCCGGGACAGGGTACAATGGCTACACCTTC,CASPGTGYNGYTF
TRBJ1-2,-,-,TRBV14,TGTGCCAGCAGCCAAGAATTCCTGGACTCTAACGGCTACACCTTC,CASSQEFLDSNGYTF
TRBJ2-7,-,-,TRBV5-1,TGCGCCAGCAGCTTACAGCCCTCCTACGAGCAGTACTTC,CASSLQPSYEQYF
TRBJ2-3,-,-,TRBV4-3,TGCGCCAGCAGCCAAGATCCACAGTTTCCTTACACAGACACGCAGTATTTT,CASSQDPQFPYTDTQYF
TRBJ2-7,-,-,TRBV19,TGTGCCAGTAGCTCAACGGGGTCAGGAGCCTACGAGCAGTACTTC,CASSSTGSGAYEQYF
TRBJ2-7,hyperexpanded,-,TRBV19,TGTGCCAGTAGTATAAAGGGGGGCCGCTACGAGCAGTACTTC,CASSIKGGRYEQYF
TRBJ2-1,-,-,TRBV6-4,TGTGCCAGCAGCGAACAGGGAGGCTCCTACAATGAGCAGTTCTTC,CASSEQGGSYNEQFF
TRBJ2-3,-,-,TRBV9,TGTGCCAGCTCCGGAGTTTCGACAGATACGCAGTATTTT,CASSGVSTDTQYF